This entry describes one TCR beta chain. Its specificity is unknown. The source of the sample is a study of CD8+CD57+ T cells in acquired aplastic anemia. Study as a whole: Quantities of DNA derived from sorted CD4+ and CD8+ cells averaged roughly 3.4 ug.

With 6 bases removed from V and 0 bases from J, the gap between germline ends came to 17 bases. CDR1 is DFQATT, CDR2 SNEGSKA, per germline (reference sequence). The CDR3 is 15 amino acids. Genomic DNA, the template, was used for profiling of the TCR beta VDJ and CDR3. TCRdb independently ran MiXCR on the reads; one entry per CDR3 protein. The table records 150,000 to 200,000 distinct CDR3 sequences, 50% to 75% of them present only once. Study-wide results and caveats: Levels of CD8+ Simpson's diversity were not significantly distinct in patients versus controls. Patients and controls shared twenty-nine CD8+ CDR3 sequences, highly expressed in patients.

The TCR was taken from a human donor with severe aplastic anemia or a healthy control (not recorded which). The chain is built from TRBV20-1 and TRBJ2-5; a weak D match, TRBD2 (6 bases). Sequencing was carried out using sorted CD4+, CD8+, or CD8+CD57+ T cells (not recorded which) from PBMCs. The DNA of the CDR3 is TGCAGTGCCAACGACCGGGGGTGGTACCAAGAGACCCAGTACTTC. Translation: CSANDRGWYQETQYF.